This TCR beta chain was sequenced in a study of blood T cell repertoires in COVID-19 (TCRdb year 2020). With regard to the full study: Samples from collaborators originated in the United States, Italy and Spain and spanned both the acute and convalescent phases of COVID-19. A de-identified subject ID, COVID-19 status, age in years and sex were almost always included in the sample metadata. The prospective study material was composed of cDNA or gDNA derived from T cells, B-cell-depleted T cells, or PBMCs. Subjects who had been exposed to COVID-19, were actively infected with it, or had recovered from it provided the deeply sampled blood TCRbeta repertoires that made up the dataset. The repertoires were made available in a free public database intended to serve as a resource for research on the immune response to SARS-CoV-2. Samples were obtained from the ongoing ImmuneRACE study (first 160 participants) and from 1,254 subjects provided by 6 global collaborators. Where available, HLA class I and class II types were obtained from metadata supplied by the sample provider rather than from assay-based typing. Here is what the overall study found, with its caveats: The quantity of clinical and demographic metadata differed by source and by participant and was supplied without curation.

As for this clone: The clone's antigen remains unknown. Base qualities are not at hand, and no much larger clone is one base apart.

TCRbeta CDR3 regions were amplified from genomic DNA by means of the immunoSEQ Assay, a bias-controlled multiplex PCR. In the authors' own workflow: Nucleated cell counts per sample were estimated from amplification of reference gene primers within the assay. To quantify the absolute abundance of each unique TCRbeta CDR3 rearrangement, sequence reads were collapsed and filtered. For each sample, productive Simpson clonality was calculated as the square root of Simpson's diversity index over productive rearrangements. As stored in TCRdb, this immuneACCESS dataset retains in-frame rearrangements with V and J assigned. A fraction of the clones does not appear; measured against another copy, unresolved V genes explain less than half of the discrepancy, and the remainder lacks a known reason. V and J calls and clone size are copied from that table; D and trimming were computed from the DNA. The sample profile shows approximately 200,000 clones; 84% of them were found once. Around 3% of the sample comes from the top ten.

As encoded in the germline V gene, CDR1 is SQVTM while CDR2 is ANQGSEA. The CDR3 covers 19 residues, taking in both the cysteine and the phenylalanine. Kept here is only the CDR3 DNA, which spans 57 bases and is read in frame from base 1. Trimming removed 6 bases from V and 1 base from J; the gene matches leave 14 bases unexplained. A second Seattle source provided samples from volunteer blood donors who had recovered from COVID-19. The collaborating institutions used their own protocols to collect whole blood in K2EDTA tubes. For TCRbeta analysis, collaborators shipped samples in one of three forms: frozen whole blood, isolated PBMCs, or DNA extracted from either of those sample types.

Sequenced material: peripheral blood. The receptor was isolated from a woman younger than 45 who had recovered from COVID-19. This chain is built from TRBV29-1 and TRBJ2-1; TRBD2 fits 14 bases in the junction. This receptor has the CDR3 CSVLDSGLAGVQSYNEQFF. In nucleotide form, the sequence is TGCAGCGTCCTCGATTCGGGACTAGCGGGAGTTCAGTCCTACAATGAGCAGTTCTTC.